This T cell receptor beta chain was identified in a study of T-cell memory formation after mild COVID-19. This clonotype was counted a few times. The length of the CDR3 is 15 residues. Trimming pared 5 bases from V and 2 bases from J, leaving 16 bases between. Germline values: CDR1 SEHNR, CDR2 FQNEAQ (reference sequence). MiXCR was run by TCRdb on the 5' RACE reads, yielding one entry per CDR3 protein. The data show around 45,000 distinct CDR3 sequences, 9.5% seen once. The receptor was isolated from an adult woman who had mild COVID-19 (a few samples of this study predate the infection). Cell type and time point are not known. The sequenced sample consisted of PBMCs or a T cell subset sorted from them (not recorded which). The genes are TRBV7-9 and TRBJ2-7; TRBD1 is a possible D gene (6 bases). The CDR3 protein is CASSLPRGSAYEQYF. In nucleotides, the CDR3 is TGTGCCAGCAGCCTCCCCAGGGGCTCGGCCTACGAGCAGTACTTC.